These 2 T cell receptor beta chains came from one sample sequenced in a study of human T cells and chemical hapten exposure. As to time point: patch test 2, 6 weeks after DPC sensitization. Specified treatment: therapeutic diphenylcyclopropenone sensitization with weekly scalp DPC. TCRdb re-analysed the RACE reads in MiXCR, keeping a single row per CDR3 protein. The sample consists of about 78,000 distinct CDR3 sequences, roughly 8.5% of them appearing once. The sequenced sample was whole blood, obtained in connection with sensitization to the hapten diphenylcyclopropenone (DPC). The origin of the receptors is a woman in her forties or fifties with alopecia areata. Some clones in this sample may be carry-over from other donors' samples.

This clonotype occurred a few times. V gene TRBV6-5 combines with J gene TRBJ2-1; 8 bases line up with TRBD1. The CDR3 totals 15 residues. V lost 6 bases, J lost 3 bases, and 7 bases stayed unmatched. The germline V gene encodes CDR1 MNHEY and CDR2 SVGAGI. The CDR3, as DNA: TGTGCCAGCAGCCCGGACAGGGCGGACTACAATGAGCAGTTCTTC. Translation: CASSPDRADYNEQFF.

This clonotype occurred a few times. This chain joins TRBV20-1 and TRBJ2-5; D is ambiguous. CDR1 is DFQATT, CDR2 SNEGSKA, per germline (reference sequence). V lost 6 bases to trimming and J lost 5 bases, with 19 bases between them. The CDR3 sequence is 14 residues long. The CDR3 DNA is TGCAGTGCCAGGAGTGGATCGAAGAGGGAGACCCAGTACTTC. This encodes CSARSGSKRETQYF.